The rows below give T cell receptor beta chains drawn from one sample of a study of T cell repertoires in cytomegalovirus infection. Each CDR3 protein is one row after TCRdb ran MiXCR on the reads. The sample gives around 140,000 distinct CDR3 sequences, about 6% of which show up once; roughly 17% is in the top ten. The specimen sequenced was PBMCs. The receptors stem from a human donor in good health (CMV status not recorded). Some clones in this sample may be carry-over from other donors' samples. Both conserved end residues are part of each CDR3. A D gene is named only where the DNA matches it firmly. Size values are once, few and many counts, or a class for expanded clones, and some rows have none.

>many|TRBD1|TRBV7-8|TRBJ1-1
CASSRNRGMVNTEAFF
TGTGCCAGCAGCCGGAACAGGGGGATGGTGAACACTGAAGCTTTCTTT
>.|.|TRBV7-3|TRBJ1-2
CASSLTAGAGYGYTF
TGTGCCAGCAGCTTAACAGCGGGGGCAGGGTATGGCTACACCTTC
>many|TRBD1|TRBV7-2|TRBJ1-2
CASSSPTGVYGYTF
TGTGCCAGCAGCTCCCCTACAGGGGTCTATGGCTACACCTTC
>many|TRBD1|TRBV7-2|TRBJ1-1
CASSSSRDREAPEMNTEAFF
TGTGCCAGCAGCTCAAGCCGGGACAGGGAGGCCCCGGAAATGAACACTGAAGCTTTCTTT
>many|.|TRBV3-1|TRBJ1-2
CASSQAKVGYTF
TGTGCCAGCAGCCAAGCGAAGGTTGGCTACACCTTC
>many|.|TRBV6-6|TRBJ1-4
CASCRKATTNEKLFF
TGTGCCAGCTGCCGAAAGGCGACAACTAATGAAAAACTGTTTTTT
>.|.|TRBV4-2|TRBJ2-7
CASSQTRGLSYEQYF
TGTGCCAGCAGCCAAACCAGGGGTTTGTCCTACGAGCAGTACTTC
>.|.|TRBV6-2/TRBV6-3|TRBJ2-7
CASSLLRTVEHEQYF
TGTGCCAGCAGTCTGCTCAGGACTGTCGAACACGAGCAGTACTTC
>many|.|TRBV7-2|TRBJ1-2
CASSLGSWADYGYTF
TGTGCCAGCAGCTTAGGTTCTTGGGCCGACTATGGCTACACCTTC
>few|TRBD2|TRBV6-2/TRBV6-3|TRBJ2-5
CASRSFFTTSGGGETQYF
TGTGCCAGCAGATCCTTTTTTACTACTAGCGGGGGTGGAGAGACCCAGTACTTC
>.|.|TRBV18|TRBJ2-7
CASSPLPASSTGYEQYF
TGTGCCAGCTCACCCCTGCCGGCTTCCAGTACCGGCTACGAGCAGTACTTC
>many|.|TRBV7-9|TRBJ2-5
CASRSTTGSQETQYF
TGTGCCAGCAGATCCACGACAGGCTCACAAGAGACCCAGTACTTC
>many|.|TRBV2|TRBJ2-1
CASSVRQGYNEQFF
TGTGCCAGCAGTGTACGGCAGGGCTACAATGAGCAGTTCTTC
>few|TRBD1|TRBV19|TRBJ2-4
CASDDRAQAKNIQYF
TGTGCCAGTGATGACAGGGCCCAGGCCAAAAACATTCAGTACTTC
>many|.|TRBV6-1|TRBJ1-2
CASEEGTHYGYTF
TGTGCCAGCGAGGAAGGGACACACTATGGCTACACCTTC
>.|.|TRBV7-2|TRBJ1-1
CASSLAGTLFNTEAFF
TGTGCCAGCAGCTTGGCAGGGACCCTCTTCAACACTGAAGCTTTCTTT
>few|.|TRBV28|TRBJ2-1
CASRRSGDEQFF
TGTGCCAGCAGAAGATCAGGGGATGAGCAGTTCTTC
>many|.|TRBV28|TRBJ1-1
CASSLVGGQGTEAFF
TGTGCCAGCAGCCTCGTGGGTGGGCAGGGAACTGAAGCTTTCTTT